One sample yielded the 22 T cell receptor beta chains listed below, sequenced in a study of shared clonotypes between healthy human individuals. TCRdb's table, derived via immunoSEQ multiplex PCR, lists solely in-frame clones and lacks some. The sample holds more than 2 million clones, roughly 94% seen once. The sequenced material came from naive CD4+ T cells sorted from blood. Subset specified: CD45RA+ positively selected. Receptors were obtained from a man between 18 and 29 years old in good health.

This chain connects TRBV5-4 to TRBJ1-1; D gene ambiguous. Per germline, CDR1 SGHNT and CDR2 YYREEE (reference sequence). V was clipped by 0 bases and J by 0 bases, with 9 bases between them. CDR3 length equals 15 residues. The CDR3 nucleotides are TGTGCCAGCAGCTTGGCACCGCGATTGAACACTGAAGCTTTCTTT. Translating gives CASSLAPRLNTEAFF.

This chain connects TRBV4-2 to TRBJ1-5; D not resolved. V lost 2 bases and J 7 bases, leaving 12 bases between the germline ends. Per the germline V gene, CDR1 is LGHNA and CDR2 is YNFKEQ. This CDR3 region has 14 residues. The CDR3: CASSQSLGYQPQHF. For the CDR3, the DNA is TGTGCCAGCAGCCAATCCTTGGGATACCAGCCCCAGCATTTT.

The V call is TRBV4-3, the J call TRBJ2-1; tentatively, D is TRBD2 (5 bases). CDR1 is LGHNA and CDR2 is YSLEER in the germline V gene. Trimming pared 0 bases from V and 11 bases from J, leaving 8 bases between. The length of the CDR3 is 12 residues. The CDR3 spells CASSQEGSQQFF. The CDR3 DNA reads as TGCGCCAGCAGCCAAGAGGGGAGTCAGCAGTTCTTC.

On this clone: A much larger clone differs from this one at a single base, so this may be a read error. This CDR3 is also generated by other DNA sequences in the sample. CDR3 sequence reads: CASSFTGSYEQYF. Here the CDR3 DNA reads TGTGCCAGCAGCTTCACAGGGTCCTACGAGCAGTACTTC. The rearrangement links TRBV7-2 to TRBJ2-7, with D possibly TRBD1 on 6 matching bases. V gave up 3 bases and J gave up 1 base, with 7 bases separating them. CDR3 length: 13 amino acids. The germline gives CDR1 SGHTA, CDR2 FQGNSA.

The J gene is TRBJ1-4, the V gene TRBV11-2, with D possibly being TRBD1 (6 bases). The CDR3 runs 15 residues. Germline V gene sequence: CDR1 SGHAT, CDR2 FQNNGV. Trimming stripped 1 base from V and 6 bases from J, with 12 bases between. The CDR3: CASSLAQGMDEKLFF. In nucleotides, the CDR3 is TGTGCCAGCAGCTTAGCTCAGGGGATGGATGAAAAACTGTTTTTT.

This chain connects TRBV30 to TRBJ1-5; a possible D gene is TRBD1 (5 bases). Per germline, CDR1 GTSNPN and CDR2 SVGIG (reference sequence). Trimming took off 2 bases at V and 9 bases at J, with 14 bases between the two ends. The CDR3 consists of 13 residues. CDR3 sequence reads: CAWSKGGAGPQHF. The CDR3 nucleotides read TGTGCCTGGAGTAAAGGAGGGGCGGGGCCCCAGCATTTT.

The chain couples TRBV2 to TRBJ1-6; 9 positions match TRBD1. The germline V gene encodes CDR1 SNHLY and CDR2 FYNNEI. V trimming: 8 bases; J trimming: 9 bases; junction bases outside the gene matches: 11. The CDR3 is 15 amino acids. CDR3 amino acids: CASSTKGQGGSPLHF. The CDR3 region has the DNA TGTGCCAGCTCCACCAAGGGACAGGGCGGTTCACCCCTCCACTTT.

The chain links TRBV7-3 to TRBJ2-2; D unclear. From germline, CDR1 is SGHTA and CDR2 FQGTGA. CDR3 size: 14 residues. The V end lost 5 bases, the J end lost 1 base, and 8 bases lay between the germline ends. The CDR3 DNA reads as TGTGCCAGCAGCCCCCAAATGAACACCGGGGAGCTGTTTTTT. It translates to CASSPQMNTGELFF.

This clone has a handful of counts. This chain joins TRBV25-1 and TRBJ2-6; no clear D. V dropped 5 bases and J dropped 0 bases, with 2 bases sitting between them. This CDR3 contains 13 residues. CDR1 is MGHDK, CDR2 SYGVNS, per germline. The chain's CDR3 is CASSLSGANVLTF. CDR3 bases: TGTGCCAGCAGTCTCTCTGGGGCCAACGTCCTGACTTTC.

The chain is built from TRBV5-1 and TRBJ2-3; tentatively, D is TRBD1 or TRBD2 (5 bases each). The CDR3 covers 15 residues. Trimming took off 4 bases at V and 6 bases at J, with 18 bases between the two ends. Germline assignment: CDR1 SGHRS and CDR2 YFSETQ. Written as DNA, the CDR3 is TGCGCCAGCAGCGCCGGGGCCGTTGCACTCGATACGCAGTATTTT. Encoded protein: CASSAGAVALDTQYF.

The chain joins TRBV2 to TRBJ2-5; D may match TRBD1 or TRBD2 (5 bases each). The CDR3 sequence is 12 residues long. V was trimmed by 7 bases and J by 5 bases, leaving 11 bases between them. Germline V lookup: CDR1 SNHLY, CDR2 FYNNEI. The chain's CDR3 is CASTGDEETQYF. CDR3 nucleotides: TGTGCCAGCACCGGGGACGAGGAGACCCAGTACTTC.

This chain links TRBV10-3 with TRBJ1-1; D is perhaps TRBD1 (5 bases). Between the trimmed V and J ends, which lost 2 bases and 8 bases, there was a span of 12 bases. This CDR3 is 13 amino acids long. Germline V lookup: CDR1 ENHRY, CDR2 SYGVKD. This chain's CDR3 is CAISETGRSEAFF. The DNA for the CDR3 is TGTGCCATCAGTGAGACAGGCCGCAGCGAAGCTTTCTTT.

The chain links TRBV6-1 to TRBJ1-1; 7 positions agree with TRBD1. Germline V gives CDR1 MNHNS, CDR2 SASEGT. J gave up 2 bases and V 2 bases, and 5 bases lay outside the gene matches. This CDR3 contains 15 residues. CDR3 loop: CASSEFRDRNTEAFF. The CDR3 DNA reads as TGTGCCAGCAGTGAATTTCGGGACAGAAACACTGAAGCTTTCTTT.

The chain is built from TRBV2 and TRBJ2-5; D perhaps matches TRBD1 (6 bases). CDR1 is SNHLY, CDR2 FYNNEI, per germline. This CDR3 contains 14 residues. Trimming took 6 bases from V and 7 from J, leaving 18 bases between them. The CDR3 sequence: CASRGRTERGTQYF. The CDR3, as DNA: TGTGCCAGCAGGGGCCGGACAGAGCGTGGGACCCAGTACTTC.

The chain carries TRBV5-1 and TRBJ1-2, with D perhaps TRBD1 (5 bases). This CDR3 has 15 residues. Germline CDR1 is SGHRS and CDR2 is YFSETQ. V gave up 0 bases and J gave up 7 bases, with 16 bases separating them. CDR3 DNA sequence: TGCGCCAGCAGCTTGGCAGAGTTTTCAGGGAGTGGCTACACCTTC. Translation gives CASSLAEFSGSGYTF.

The chain has TRBV9 and TRBJ1-5, with 9 bases lining up with TRBD1. In germline, CDR1 is SGDLS, CDR2 YYNGEE. Trimming took 4 bases from V and 1 from J; bases not matched to a gene: 3. The CDR3 covers 15 residues. CDR3 sequence: CASSRDRGSNQPQHF. CDR3 DNA sequence: TGTGCCAGCAGCCGAGACAGGGGGAGCAATCAGCCCCAGCATTTT.

The chain links TRBV6-5 to TRBJ2-7; 10 nucleotides align to TRBD1. Losses at the gene ends were 6 bases for V and 1 base for J; bases not matched to a gene: 3. CDR1 is MNHEY, CDR2 SVGAGI, per germline. The CDR3 extends over 14 amino acids. As DNA, the CDR3 is TGTGCCAGCAGGGTGGGACAGGGGTCCTACGAGCAGTACTTC. It is translated as CASRVGQGSYEQYF.

V and J are TRBV5-6 and TRBJ2-1; D gene ambiguous. Germline values: CDR1 SGHDT, CDR2 YYEEEE. V was trimmed by 5 bases and J by 3 bases, leaving 12 bases between them. CDR3 length equals 14 residues. The CDR3 sequence is CASSPRLVYNEQFF. The DNA for the CDR3 is TGTGCCAGCAGTCCCCGGCTGGTCTACAATGAGCAGTTCTTC.

This clone appeared a single time. V usage is TRBV18 and J usage is TRBJ2-3; no definite D call. Germline V gene data show CDR1 as KGHSH and CDR2 as LQKENI. V was clipped by 5 bases and J by 1 base, with 13 bases between them. This CDR3 has 15 amino acids. The CDR3: CASSGISPGTDTQYF. Written as DNA, the CDR3 is TGTGCCAGCTCAGGTATCTCTCCCGGCACAGATACGCAGTATTTT.

The genes are TRBV15 and TRBJ1-2; 12 bases match TRBD1. The CDR3 length is 19 residues. Germline CDR1 reads LNHNV; CDR2 reads YYDKDF (reference sequence). With V trimmed by 1 base and J by 1 base, 10 bases remained unmatched. As DNA, the CDR3 is TGTGCCACCAGCAGAGGGGAGGGACAGGGGGCGCGAATTAACTATGGCTACACCTTC. Its protein product is CATSRGEGQGARINYGYTF.

The V gene is TRBV25-1, the J gene TRBJ1-6; a possible D gene is TRBD1 (5 bases). CDR3 length: 15 amino acids. Trimming took off 5 bases at V and 6 bases at J, with 14 bases between the two ends. Per the germline V gene, CDR1 is MGHDK and CDR2 is SYGVNS. Written as DNA, the CDR3 is TGTGCCAGCAGTCCAAGTCAGGGAGTTAATTCACCCCTCCACTTT. Amino acids: CASSPSQGVNSPLHF.

This chain uses TRBV5-4 with TRBJ2-7; 11 nucleotides line up with TRBD1. Germline V gene data show CDR1 as SGHNT and CDR2 as YYREEE (reference sequence). The ends lost 4 bases at V and 2 bases at J; junction bases unmatched: 5. This CDR3 is built from 15 residues. The CDR3 spells CASSPSGQGAYEQYF. The DNA of the CDR3 is TGTGCCAGCAGCCCCTCGGGACAGGGGGCCTACGAGCAGTACTTC.